This TCR beta chain was documented in a study of coeliac disease. Study-wide points: Control samples showed higher TRB and TRG clonality than intraepithelial and lamina propria samples in active celiac disease. Largely private TRB repertoires meant most sequences were sample-unique.

Sequencing used one aliquot of around 540,000 cells per fraction. This clone was counted between two and nine times. The antigen remains undetermined. Mismatch with germline at one junction end may stem from a read error. The sample carries other DNA sequences with the same CDR3. TCRdb's copy holds only in-frame clones and misses some; the assay was immunoSEQ multiplex PCR. This sample carries about 1,500 clones, 64% of them seen once, and the ten largest clones take roughly 31%. The CDR3 is made up of 14 amino acids. The germline V gene has CDR1 ENHRY and CDR2 SYGVKD. The V and J genes are TRBV10-3 and TRBJ1-6, with D unresolved. This receptor was taken from a woman in her forties or fifties with celiac disease on a gluten-free diet. Sequenced material: intraepithelial lymphocytes from the gut. CDR3 in DNA: TGTGCCATCAGTGGCCGGGTTGTGAATTCCCCCCTCCACTTT. Translating gives CAISGRVVNSPLHF.